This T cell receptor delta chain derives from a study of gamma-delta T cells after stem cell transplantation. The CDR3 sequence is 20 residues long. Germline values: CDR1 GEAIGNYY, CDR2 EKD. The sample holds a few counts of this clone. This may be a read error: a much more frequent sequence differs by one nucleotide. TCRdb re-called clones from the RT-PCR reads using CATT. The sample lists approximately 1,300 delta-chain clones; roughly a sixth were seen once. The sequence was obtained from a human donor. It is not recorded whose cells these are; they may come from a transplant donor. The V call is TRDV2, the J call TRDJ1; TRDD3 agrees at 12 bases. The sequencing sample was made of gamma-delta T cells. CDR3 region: CACDTVGVVLGDTHTDKPIF. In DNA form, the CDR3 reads TGTGCCTGTGACACCGTTGGGGTGGTACTGGGGGATACTCACACCGATAAACCCATCTTT.